Below, 25 T cell receptor beta chains from the same sample are listed, as sequenced in a study of spatial heterogeneity in lung cancer. MiXCR was run by TCRdb on the 5' RACE reads, yielding one entry per CDR3 protein. The top ten hold about 15% of the sample, which has under 80,000 distinct CDR3 sequences, approximately 6% seen once. Sample time point: sample taken at primary tumor resection. Sequenced material: PBMCs, taken at surgery. The receptors were sampled from a female donor with early-stage non-small cell lung cancer.

By frequency in the sample, this clonotype is medium-sized. V usage is TRBV7-8 and J usage is TRBJ1-6, with 9 nucleotides matching TRBD1. This CDR3 is built from 15 residues. V lost 4 bases to trimming and J lost 7 bases; unmatched junction nucleotides: 5. The germline V gene encodes CDR1 SGHVS and CDR2 FQNEAQ. This CDR3 reads CASSSTGGSNSPLHF. CDR3 coding DNA: TGTGCCAGCAGCTCGACAGGGGGTTCGAATTCACCCCTCCACTTT. Based on the CDR3 plus reference TRBV7-8 and TRBJ1-6, the full variable domain is GAGVSQSPRYKVAKRGQDVALRCDPISGHVSLFWYQQALGQGPEFLTYFQNEAQLDKSGLPSDRFFAERPEGSVSTLKIQRTQQEDSAVYLCASSSTGGSNSPLHFGNGTRLTVT.

This clonotype has a count of ten or more. The chain combines TRBV7-9 with TRBJ2-6; the D is unclear. The CDR3 is made up of 16 amino acids. Trimming pared 5 bases from V and 3 bases from J, leaving 14 bases between. Germline assignment: CDR1 SEHNR and CDR2 FQNEAQ (reference sequence). CDR3 sequence reads: CASSVGLGSGANVLTF. The CDR3 region has the DNA TGTGCCAGCAGCGTAGGCCTGGGAAGTGGGGCCAACGTCCTGACTTTC. Drawing the rest from reference TRBV7-9 and TRBJ2-6, the complete variable domain is DTGVSQNPRHKITKRGQNVTFRCDPISEHNRLYWYRQTLGQGPEFLTYFQNEAQLEKSRLLSDRFSAERPKGSFSTLEIQRTEQGDSAMYLCASSVGLGSGANVLTFGAGSRLTVL.

This clonotype was picked up many times. The rearrangement joins TRBV29-1 to TRBJ1-1; D is undetermined. Trimming left V 7 bases short and J 3 bases short, with 9 bases between. CDR3 length: 11 amino acids. Looked up from germline, CDR1 is SQVTM and CDR2 is ANQGSEA. The CDR3 sequence is CSAGWDTEAFF. In DNA form, the CDR3 reads TGCAGCGCGGGATGGGACACTGAAGCTTTCTTT. Full variable domain (remainder filled in from reference TRBV29-1 and TRBJ1-1): SAVISQKPSRDICQRGTSLTIQCQVDSQVTMMFWYRQQPGQSLTLIATANQGSEATYESGFVIDKFPISRPNLTFSTLTVSNMSPEDSSIYLCSAGWDTEAFFGQGTRLTVV.

This clonotype was picked up many times. J is TRBJ1-5 and V is TRBV5-1; TRBD1 might be the D (5 bases). Germline CDR1 SGHRS, CDR2 YFSETQ. The ends were cut back, 0 bases at V and 2 bases at J, with 9 bases in the middle. The CDR3 consists of 15 residues. Written as DNA, the CDR3 is TGCGCCAGCAGCTTGGAGGGAGGGGGCAATCAGCCCCAGCATTTT. Translating it yields CASSLEGGGNQPQHF.

This chain joins TRBV7-2 and TRBJ2-1; D perhaps matches TRBD1 (6 bases). The CDR3 runs to 14 residues. Trimming took off 2 bases at V and 6 bases at J, with 11 bases between the two ends. The V gene's germline CDR1 is SGHTA and CDR2 FQGNSA. The CDR3 region is CASSLPVGGNEQFF. Here the CDR3 DNA reads TGTGCCAGCAGCTTACCCGTAGGGGGCAATGAGCAGTTCTTC.

This clonotype was observed a handful of times. The chain employs TRBV20-1 and TRBJ2-3, with TRBD2 matching over 9 bases. The V gene's germline CDR1 is DFQATT and CDR2 SNEGSKA (reference sequence). V was pared by 6 bases and J by 5 bases, with 9 bases of the junction left unmatched. CDR3 length equals 14 residues. The CDR3 is CSARVAGVRDTQYF. Here the CDR3 DNA reads TGCAGTGCCAGGGTAGCGGGAGTCCGAGATACGCAGTATTTT.

This clonotype appeared many times. The V and J genes are TRBV12-3 or TRBV12-4 and TRBJ2-7; a possible D gene is TRBD1 (6 bases). V was pared by 1 base and J by 2 bases, with 12 bases between. This CDR3 contains 15 residues. CDR3 coding DNA: TGTGCCAGCAGTTTAGTGCCAGGGGTCCCCTACGAGCAGTACTTC. As protein: CASSLVPGVPYEQYF.

The rearrangement joins TRBV10-3 to TRBJ2-5, with 8 bases that match TRBD2. This CDR3 comprises 15 residues. The germline V gene has CDR1 ENHRY and CDR2 SYGVKD. With 3 bases clipped from V and 4 bases from J, the junction kept 7 bases outside the gene matches. CDR3 in amino acids: CAISESYGGAETQYF. The CDR3 DNA follows: TGTGCCATCAGTGAATCTTACGGGGGGGCAGAGACCCAGTACTTC.

In its sample, this clonotype was seen many times. This rearrangement joins TRBV7-9 to TRBJ2-5, with TRBD2 as a possible D gene (5 bases). The germline V and J ends were trimmed by 7 bases and 3 bases, with 12 bases remaining between them. Germline assignment: CDR1 SEHNR and CDR2 FQNEAQ (reference sequence). There are 13 residues in the CDR3. The CDR3: CASTLAGKETQYF. The CDR3 nucleotides are TGTGCCAGCACCCTGGCCGGGAAAGAGACCCAGTACTTC.

The chain has TRBV25-1 and TRBJ2-5; D is unclear. Deletions cut 3 bases from V and 5 bases from J, with 19 bases between. The CDR3 contains 16 residues. CDR1 and CDR2 (germline): MGHDK, SYGVNS. The CDR3 DNA is TGTGCCAGCAGTGACTACTCCCTGGTGCGGAAGGAGACCCAGTACTTC. It is translated as CASSDYSLVRKETQYF. Variable domain in full (rest from reference TRBV25-1 and TRBJ2-5): EADIYQTPRYLVIGTGKKITLECSQTMGHDKMYWYQQDPGMELHLIHYSYGVNSTEKGDLSSESTVSRIRTEHFPLTLESARPSHTSQYLCASSDYSLVRKETQYFGPGTRLLVL.

The sample holds many counts of this clonotype. CDR3 region: CATSAGTGVTDTQYF. CDR3 coding DNA: TGTGCCACCAGTGCCGGGACAGGAGTGACAGATACGCAGTATTTT. The chain uses TRBV24-1 and TRBJ2-3, with TRBD1 matching over 8 bases. V lost 5 bases and J lost 3; bases outside the gene matches: 6. Germline values: CDR1 KGHDR, CDR2 SFDVKD. The CDR3 runs 15 residues.

A few counts support this clonotype. The chain has TRBV19 and TRBJ1-2; a possible D gene is TRBD1 (6 bases). This CDR3 region has 13 residues. Germline values: CDR1 LNHDA, CDR2 SQIVND (reference sequence). V dropped 1 base and J dropped 12 bases, with 15 bases sitting between them. The CDR3 region has the DNA TGTGCCAGTAGTATAGTTGAAGGACAGAGCCACACCTTC. This translates into CASSIVEGQSHTF. The variable domain in full, completed from reference TRBV19 and TRBJ1-2, reads DGGITQSPKYLFRKEGQNVTLSCEQNLNHDAMYWYRQDPGQGLRLIYYSQIVNDFQKGDIAEGYSVSREKKESFPLTVTSAQKNPTAFYLCASSIVEGQSHTFGSGTRLTVV.

There are many counts of this clonotype. The V and J genes are TRBV18 and TRBJ1-2, with TRBD1 as a possible D gene (5 bases). CDR1 and CDR2 from the germline V gene are KGHSH and LQKENI. V shed 1 base and J shed 8 bases, with 14 bases lying between them. CDR3 length equals 14 residues. CDR3: CASSPRQGFFGYTF. The CDR3 bases are TGTGCCAGCTCACCACGTCAGGGTTTCTTCGGCTACACCTTC.

The J gene is TRBJ1-1, the V gene TRBV28; D is possibly TRBD1 (5 bases). The CDR3 has 16 amino acids. V dropped 6 bases and J dropped 1 base, with 18 bases sitting between them. In germline, CDR1 is MDHEN, CDR2 SYDVKM. The CDR3 reads CASSTPGRGTNTEAFF. In DNA, the CDR3 is TGTGCCAGCAGCACCCCTGGGCGAGGGACGAACACTGAAGCTTTCTTT.

This clonotype was detected ten times or more. V and J are TRBV11-2 and TRBJ2-1, with 7 bases fitting TRBD2. The V gene end was trimmed by 5 bases and the J gene end by 3 bases; junction bases not matched to a gene: 10. There are 16 residues in the CDR3. Germline-derived CDR1 and CDR2 are SGHAT and FQNNGV. The CDR3: CASSPRGSGYYNEQFF. The DNA for the CDR3 is TGTGCCAGCAGCCCCCGTGGTAGCGGGTACTACAATGAGCAGTTCTTC.

As for this clonotype: One end of the junction fails to match germline, which may point to a read error. This chain links TRBV3-1 with TRBJ1-6; 10 bases are a match to TRBD1. The germline CDR1 and CDR2 sequences are LGHDT and YNNKEL (reference sequence). The CDR3 runs to 15 residues. CDR3 bases: TGTGGCAGCAGCCAAGAGTGGGACAGGGGATCACCCCTCCACTTT. It specifies CGSSQEWDRGSPLHF.

This chain joins TRBV28 and TRBJ2-7, with TRBD1 matching 8 bases. The trim removed 3 bases at V and 2 bases at J, leaving 9 bases unmatched. CDR3 length equals 16 residues. Germline CDR1 is MDHEN and CDR2 is SYDVKM. CDR3 sequence: CASSFPKRQGPYEQYV. The CDR3 nucleotides are TGTGCCAGCAGTTTTCCCAAGCGACAGGGGCCCTACGAGCAGTACGTC.

This clonotype was recorded many times. The gene calls are TRBV5-1 and TRBJ2-5; TRBD2 matches at 13 bases. Germline values: CDR1 SGHRS, CDR2 YFSETQ. The CDR3 is 17 residues long. The V segment lost 0 bases and the J segment 7 bases; nucleotides outside the gene matches: 9. The CDR3 nucleotides are TGCGCCAGCAGCTTGGGGTGGACTAGCGGGAGAGAAGGGACCCAGTACTTC. It codes for CASSLGWTSGREGTQYF.

In its sample, this clonotype was seen many times. This chain links TRBV5-1 with TRBJ1-2; TRBD1 agrees at 7 bases. The CDR3 spans 14 residues. V shed 5 bases, J shed 2 bases, and the junction held 6 bases outside the gene matches. In germline, CDR1 is SGHRS, CDR2 YFSETQ. The CDR3 DNA sequence: TGCGCCAGCAGGAGCTCGACAGGGAACTATGGCTACACCTTC. It is translated as CASRSSTGNYGYTF.

This clonotype appeared many times. The V gene is TRBV7-9, the J gene TRBJ2-3, with D uncertain. This CDR3 is built from 14 residues. Trimming removed 2 bases from V and 1 base from J, with 7 bases in between. Per the germline V gene, CDR1 is SEHNR and CDR2 is FQNEAQ (reference sequence). The CDR3 here is CASSLLRGTDTQYF. The CDR3 DNA reads as TGTGCCAGCAGCTTATTACGAGGCACAGATACGCAGTATTTT.

This chain uses TRBV25-1 with TRBJ2-1; possible D gene TRBD2, 6 bases. Germline-derived CDR1 and CDR2 are MGHDK and SYGVNS. V gave up 2 bases and J gave up 4 bases, with 15 bases separating them. There are 16 residues in the CDR3. The CDR3 nucleotides are TGTGCCAGCAGTGAAGAGGGTACTAGCTCTTACAATGAGCAGTTCTTC. This sequence encodes CASSEEGTSSYNEQFF.

The chain recombines TRBV5-6 with TRBJ2-1; 9 nucleotides match TRBD1. Trimming removed 4 bases from V and 1 base from J; junction bases left unmatched: 6. Germline V gives CDR1 SGHDT, CDR2 YYEEEE. CDR3 length equals 16 residues. CDR3 bases: TGTGCCAGCAGCGTGGCCGGGACAGGGTCCTACAATGAGCAGTTCTTC. Translated: CASSVAGTGSYNEQFF.

In its sample, this clonotype was seen many times. DNA of the CDR3: TGTGCCAGCAGTTTATACCCCGGACCCACTGAAGCTTTCTTT. It codes for CASSLYPGPTEAFF. The V and J genes are TRBV27 and TRBJ1-1; no firm D call. V was pared by 1 base and J by 4 bases, with 10 bases between. The CDR3 loop spans 14 amino acids. The germline V gene encodes CDR1 MNHEY and CDR2 SMNVEV (reference sequence).

This clonotype appeared many times. V is TRBV10-3 and J is TRBJ2-3; 12 positions match TRBD1. This CDR3 region has 16 residues. Per the germline V gene, CDR1 is ENHRY and CDR2 is SYGVKD. The V gene end was trimmed by 6 bases and the J gene end by 2 bases; junction bases not matched to a gene: 6. The CDR3 sequence is CAIRRDRGLDTDTQYF. CDR3 coding DNA: TGTGCCATCAGGAGGGACAGGGGGCTCGACACAGATACGCAGTATTTT.

This clonotype was seen more than once but under ten times. V gene TRBV20-1 combines with J gene TRBJ1-4; D might be TRBD1 (6 bases). Trimming shortened V by 0 bases and J by 2 bases, and 7 bases separated the two germline ends. CDR3 length: 14 amino acids. Germline V gene sequence: CDR1 DFQATT, CDR2 SNEGSKA (reference sequence). CDR3 coding DNA: TGCAGTGCTAGAGAGGGGGCGACTAATGAAAAACTGTTTTTT. Translation: CSAREGATNEKLFF.